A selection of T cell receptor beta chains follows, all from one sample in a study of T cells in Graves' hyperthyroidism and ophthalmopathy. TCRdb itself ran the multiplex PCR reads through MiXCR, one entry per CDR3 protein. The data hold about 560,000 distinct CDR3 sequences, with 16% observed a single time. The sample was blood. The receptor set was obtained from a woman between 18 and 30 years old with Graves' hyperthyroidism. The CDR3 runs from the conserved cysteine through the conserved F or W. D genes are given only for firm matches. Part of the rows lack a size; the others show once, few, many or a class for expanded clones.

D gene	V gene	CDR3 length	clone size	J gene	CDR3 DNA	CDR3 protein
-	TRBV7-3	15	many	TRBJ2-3	TGTGCCAGCAGCTTAAGCGGTTCGCGCACAGATACGCAGTATTTT	CASSLSGSRTDTQYF
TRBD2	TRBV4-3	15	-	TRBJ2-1	TGCGCCAGCAGCCAAGGACTAGCAACCTACAATGAGCAGTTCTTC	CASSQGLATYNEQFF
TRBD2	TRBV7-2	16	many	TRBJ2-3	TGTGCCAGCAGCTTAGACAGCGGGGGGGCCCCAGATACGCAGTATTTT	CASSLDSGGAPDTQYF
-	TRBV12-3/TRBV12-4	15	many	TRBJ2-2	TGTGCCAGCAGTTTACTCTCCACAAACACCGGGGAGCTGTTTTTT	CASSLLSTNTGELFF
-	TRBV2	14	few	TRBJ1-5	TGTGCCAGCAGTCGTGGGCAGGGGTCGCAGCCCCAGCATTTT	CASSRGQGSQPQHF
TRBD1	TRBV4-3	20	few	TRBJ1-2	TGCGCCAGCAGCCGTCATTCAATCAGGGACAGGGTTGGTAAGGACTATGGCTACACCTTC	CASSRHSIRDRVGKDYGYTF
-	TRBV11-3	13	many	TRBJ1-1	TGTGCCAGCAGCTTACATGGGAACACTGAAGCTTTCTTT	CASSLHGNTEAFF
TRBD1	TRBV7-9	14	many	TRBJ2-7	TGTGCCAGCAGTTTTGGGACAGGGTATGGCGAGCAGTACTTC	CASSFGTGYGEQYF
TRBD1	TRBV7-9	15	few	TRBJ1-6	TGTGCCAGCAGCTCAAAAGGACAGGGCGGATCACCCCTCCACTTT	CASSSKGQGGSPLHF
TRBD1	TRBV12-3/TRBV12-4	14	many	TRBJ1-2	TGTGCCAGCAGTTCTGACAGGGGAATCTATGGCTACACCTTC	CASSSDRGIYGYTF
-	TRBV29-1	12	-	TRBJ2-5	TGCAGCGTTGGGCACGTTCAAGAGACCCAGTACTTC	CSVGHVQETQYF
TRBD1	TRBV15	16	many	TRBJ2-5	TGTGCCACCAGCAGCCGAGGGACAGGGAGATCAGAGACCCAGTACTTC	CATSSRGTGRSETQYF
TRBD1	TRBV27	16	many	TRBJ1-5	TGTGCCAGCATTCGGGACAGGCGCTATAGCAATCAGCCCCAGCATTTT	CASIRDRRYSNQPQHF
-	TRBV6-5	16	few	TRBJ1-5	TGTGCCAGCAGTTTCGGCAGACCATATAGCAATCAGCCCCAGCATTTT	CASSFGRPYSNQPQHF
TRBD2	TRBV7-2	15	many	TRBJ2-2	TGTGCCAGCAGCCCAGCGGGAGGGTACACCGGGGAGCTGTTTTTT	CASSPAGGYTGELFF
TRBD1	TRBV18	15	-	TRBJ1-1	TGTGCCAGCTCACCGGACAGGTCGATGAACACTGAAGCTTTCTTT	CASSPDRSMNTEAFF
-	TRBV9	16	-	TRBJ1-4	TGTGCCAGCAGCGGCGACAGGAAAGCAACTAATGAAAAACTGTTTTTT	CASSGDRKATNEKLFF
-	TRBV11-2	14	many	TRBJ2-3	TGTGCCAGCAGCTTAGGAAGAGGGAGCGATACGCAGTATTTT	CASSLGRGSDTQYF
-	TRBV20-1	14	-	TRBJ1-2	TGCAGTGCTATTAGGGACACCGGACAAGGAGGCTACACCTTC	CSAIRDTGQGGYTF
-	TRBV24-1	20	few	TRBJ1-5	TGTGCCACCAGTGATTCTTCCGTCGATGGGCAATCCCATAGCAATCAGCCCCAGCATTTT	CATSDSSVDGQSHSNQPQHF
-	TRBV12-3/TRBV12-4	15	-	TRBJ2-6	TGTGCCAGCAGTTTAACCCGCTCTGGGGCCAACGTCCTGACTTTC	CASSLTRSGANVLTF
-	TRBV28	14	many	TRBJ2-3	TGTGCCAGCAGTCAAAGCGGACAGAAGTTTGTGCAGTATTTT	CASSQSGQKFVQYF
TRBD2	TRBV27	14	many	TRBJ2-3	TGTGCCAGCAGTTTAACTAGCGGGAGAGATACGCAGTATTTT	CASSLTSGRDTQYF
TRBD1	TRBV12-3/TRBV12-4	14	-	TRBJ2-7	TGTGCCAGCAGGCCGGGACAGGGGGCAAGGGGGCAGTACTTC	CASRPGQGARGQYF
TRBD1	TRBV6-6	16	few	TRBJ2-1	TGTGCCAGCAGTTACATGGGACAGGGAGCCTACAATGAGCAGTTCTTC	CASSYMGQGAYNEQFF
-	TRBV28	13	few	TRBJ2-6	TGTGCCAGCAACCTCTCTGGGGCCAACGTCCTGACTTTC	CASNLSGANVLTF
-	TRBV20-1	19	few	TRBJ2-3	TGCAGTGCCCCACCGACGCGGATTTCCGCTGGGGGTTTGGGAGATACGCAGTATTTT	CSAPPTRISAGGLGDTQYF
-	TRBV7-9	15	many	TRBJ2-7	TGTGCCAGCAGCCCGTCCGGAGGAAGCTCCTACGAGCAGTACTTC	CASSPSGGSSYEQYF
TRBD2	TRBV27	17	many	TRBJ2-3	TGTGCCAGCAGTCCTGAGGGGAGCGGGAGGTTTACAGATACGCAGTATTTT	CASSPEGSGRFTDTQYF
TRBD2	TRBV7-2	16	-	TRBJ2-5	TGTGCCAGCAGCTTACTAGCGGGGGGTCCCCAAGAGACCCAGTACTTC	CASSLLAGGPQETQYF
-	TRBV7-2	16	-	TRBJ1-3	TGTGCCAGCAGCTTAATAGTGCGGGGCTCTGGAAACACCATATATTTT	CASSLIVRGSGNTIYF